This T cell receptor (beta chain) came from a study of cytomegalovirus exposure and HLA in healthy donors. Among the 110 or so subjects of the validation cohort, separate from the roughly 670-subject first cohort, were the donors. The repertoire was sequenced with immunoSEQ multiplex PCR; TCRdb's copy has only in-frame clones and lacks some. The sample has about 340,000 clones, 86% seen once. As regards this clone: No antigen is known for it.

Overall study results and limits: Reports described diagnosis of cytomegalovirus status by the classifier as highly specific and sensitive.

The source material was PBMCs. The sequence derives from a woman aged 18 to 35 in good health and CMV-seronegative.

The CDR3 coding sequence is TGTGCCAGCAGTCAACAGGTTAATCAGCCCCAGCATTTT. Amino acid sequence: CASSQQVNQPQHF. The genes are TRBV7-2 and TRBJ1-5, with a weak D call TRBD1 (5 bases). Trimming removed 6 bases from V and 4 bases from J, with 10 bases in between. The V gene's germline CDR1 is SGHTA and CDR2 FQGNSA. The CDR3 runs to 13 residues.